This TCR beta chain was sequenced for a study of blood T cell repertoires in COVID-19. Study at large: Sample material is recorded as cDNA or gDNA derived from T cells, B-cell-depleted T cells, or PBMCs.

CDR3 length: 15 residues. V gave up 3 bases and J gave up 8 bases; unmatched junction bases: 12. Germline V gene data show CDR1 as SGHNT and CDR2 as YYREEE (reference sequence). What the recovered Cohort 3 donors had was two negative PCRs, clearance, or symptom resolution. The protocol was immunoSEQ multiplex PCR, while the TCRdb copy is restricted to in-frame clones and leaves out a portion. The sample includes 250,000 to 300,000 clones, about 89% of them seen just once. The chain has TRBV5-4 and TRBJ1-2; 8 nucleotides align to TRBD1. This clonotype was obtained from a man aged 35-49 years who had recovered from COVID-19. Material for sequencing was PBMCs or T cells enriched from blood (not recorded which). This CDR3 is CASSSPGQGNGGYTF. The CDR3 DNA reads TGTGCCAGCAGCTCACCTGGACAGGGAAACGGCGGCTACACCTTC.